This TCR beta chain was obtained from a study of blood T cell repertoires in COVID-19. Here immunoSEQ multiplex PCR was the method, and the copy in TCRdb shows in-frame clones only, minus some. This table has about 140,000 clones, more than 75% appearing once. The CDR3 extends over 16 amino acids. Germline loops: CDR1 LNHDA, CDR2 SQIVND (reference sequence). J gave up 2 bases and V 1 base, and 4 bases lay outside the gene matches. This clonotype was sampled from a man older than 75 with acute or convalescent COVID-19. The rearrangement joins TRBV19 to TRBJ2-3; 9 bases match TRBD2. Input material: peripheral blood. CDR3 DNA: TGTGCCAGTAGTATAGGGGCGGGGGGGGACACAGATACGCAGTATTTT. Its translation is CASSIGAGGDTDTQYF.